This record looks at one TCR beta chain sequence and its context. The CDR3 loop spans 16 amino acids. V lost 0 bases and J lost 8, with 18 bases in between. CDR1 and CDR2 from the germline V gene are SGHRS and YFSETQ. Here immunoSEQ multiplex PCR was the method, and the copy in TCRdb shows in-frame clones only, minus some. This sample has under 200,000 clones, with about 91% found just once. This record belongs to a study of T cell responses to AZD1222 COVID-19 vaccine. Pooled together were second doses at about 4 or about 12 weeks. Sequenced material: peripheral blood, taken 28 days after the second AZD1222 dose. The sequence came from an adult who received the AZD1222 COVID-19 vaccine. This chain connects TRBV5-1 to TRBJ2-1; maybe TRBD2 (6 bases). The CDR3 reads CASSLAVSGIADEQFF. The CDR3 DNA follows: TGCGCCAGCAGCTTGGCCGTTAGCGGCATAGCGGATGAGCAGTTCTTC.